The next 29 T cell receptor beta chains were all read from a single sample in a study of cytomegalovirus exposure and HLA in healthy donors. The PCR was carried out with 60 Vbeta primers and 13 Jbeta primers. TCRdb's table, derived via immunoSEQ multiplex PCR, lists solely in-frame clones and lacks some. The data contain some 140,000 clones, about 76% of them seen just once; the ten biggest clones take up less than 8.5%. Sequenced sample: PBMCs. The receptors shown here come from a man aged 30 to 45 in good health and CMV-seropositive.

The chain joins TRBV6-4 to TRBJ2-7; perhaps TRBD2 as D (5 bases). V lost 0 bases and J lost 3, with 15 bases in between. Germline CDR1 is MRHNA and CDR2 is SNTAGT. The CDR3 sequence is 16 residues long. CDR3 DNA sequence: TGTGCCAGCAGTGACTCCGGAGCGGCGTCCCACTACGAGCAGTACTTC. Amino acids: CASSDSGAASHYEQYF.

The CDR3 region has the DNA TGTGCCAGCAGCTTATCCGGGACAGGGGTTGGAAACACCATATATTTT. Residues: CASSLSGTGVGNTIYF. This rearrangement joins TRBV5-6 to TRBJ1-3; 10 bases are a match to TRBD1. This CDR3 is 16 amino acids long. Germline trimming cut 2 bases from V and 3 bases from J; bases unmatched to any gene: 5. Germline CDR1 is SGHDT and CDR2 is YYEEEE.

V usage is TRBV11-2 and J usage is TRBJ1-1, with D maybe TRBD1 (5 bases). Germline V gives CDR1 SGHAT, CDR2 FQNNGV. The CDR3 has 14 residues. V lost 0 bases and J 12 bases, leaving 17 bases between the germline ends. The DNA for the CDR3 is TGTGCCAGCAGCTTAGATCAACGTCAGGGTGGTACTTTCTTT. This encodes CASSLDQRQGGTFF.

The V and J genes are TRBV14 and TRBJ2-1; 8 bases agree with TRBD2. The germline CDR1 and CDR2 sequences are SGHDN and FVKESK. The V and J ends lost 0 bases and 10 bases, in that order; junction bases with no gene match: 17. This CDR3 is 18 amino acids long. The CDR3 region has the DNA TGTGCCAGCAGCCAAGAGGGGCGCGCGGGGGGACGATTAAGGGAGCAGTTCTTC. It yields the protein CASSQEGRAGGRLREQFF.

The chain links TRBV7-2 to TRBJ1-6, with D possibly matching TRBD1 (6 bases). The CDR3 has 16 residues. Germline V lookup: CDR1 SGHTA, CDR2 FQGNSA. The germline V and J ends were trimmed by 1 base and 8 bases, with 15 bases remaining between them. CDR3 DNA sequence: TGTGCCAGCAGCTTAGGACCAGGGGCGGCGGATTCACCCCTCCACTTT. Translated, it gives CASSLGPGAADSPLHF.

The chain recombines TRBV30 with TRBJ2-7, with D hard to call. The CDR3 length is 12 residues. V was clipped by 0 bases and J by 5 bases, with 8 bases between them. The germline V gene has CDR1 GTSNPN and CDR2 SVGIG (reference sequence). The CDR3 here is CAWSVAGNEQYF. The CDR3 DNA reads TGTGCCTGGAGTGTGGCAGGTAACGAGCAGTACTTC.

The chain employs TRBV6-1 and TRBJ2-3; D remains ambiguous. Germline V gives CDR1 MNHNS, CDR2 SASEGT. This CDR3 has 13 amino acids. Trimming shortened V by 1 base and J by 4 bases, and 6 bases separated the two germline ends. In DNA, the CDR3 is TGTGCCAGCAGTGAAGGCGGAGCAGATACGCAGTATTTT. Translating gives CASSEGGADTQYF.

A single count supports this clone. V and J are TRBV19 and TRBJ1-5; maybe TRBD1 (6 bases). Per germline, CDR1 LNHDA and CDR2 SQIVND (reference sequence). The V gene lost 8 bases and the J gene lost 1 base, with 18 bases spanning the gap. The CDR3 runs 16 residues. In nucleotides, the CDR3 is TGTGCCAGTCGGGGGGCAGGCACCAACAGCAATCAGCCCCAGCATTTT. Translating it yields CASRGAGTNSNQPQHF.

CDR3: CASSYSGARGETQYF. Written as DNA, the CDR3 is TGTGCCAGCAGTTACTCCGGGGCTAGGGGGGAGACCCAGTACTTC. The chain combines TRBV6-5 with TRBJ2-5, with D perhaps TRBD1 (6 bases). CDR3 length: 15 amino acids. Looked up from germline, CDR1 is MNHEY and CDR2 is SVGAGI. V lost 0 bases, J lost 5 bases, and 13 bases lay in between.

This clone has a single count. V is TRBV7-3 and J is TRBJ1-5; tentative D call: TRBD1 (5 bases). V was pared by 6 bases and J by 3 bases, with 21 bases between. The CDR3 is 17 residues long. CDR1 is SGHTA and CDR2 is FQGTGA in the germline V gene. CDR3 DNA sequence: TGTGCCAGCAGGCAGAAGCGGATTCGGGGGAACAATCAGCCCCAGCATTTT. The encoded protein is CASRQKRIRGNNQPQHF.

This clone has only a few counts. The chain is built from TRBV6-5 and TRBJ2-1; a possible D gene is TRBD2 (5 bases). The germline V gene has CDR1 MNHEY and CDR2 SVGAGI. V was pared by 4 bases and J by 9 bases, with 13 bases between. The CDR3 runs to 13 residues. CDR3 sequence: CASSSREPGEQFF. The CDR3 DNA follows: TGTGCCAGCAGTTCTAGGGAGCCCGGTGAGCAGTTCTTC.

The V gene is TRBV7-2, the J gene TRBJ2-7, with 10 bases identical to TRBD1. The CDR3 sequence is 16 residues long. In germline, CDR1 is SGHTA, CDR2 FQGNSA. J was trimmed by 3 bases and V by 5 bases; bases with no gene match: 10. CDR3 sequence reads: CASSQGQGSIIYEQYF. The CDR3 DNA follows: TGTGCCAGCAGCCAGGGACAGGGGTCGATCATCTACGAGCAGTACTTC. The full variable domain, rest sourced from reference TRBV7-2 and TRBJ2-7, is GAGVSQSPSNKVTEKGKDVELRCDPISGHTALYWYRQSLGQGLEFLIYFQGNSAPDKSGLPSDRFSAERTGGSVSTLTIQRTQQEDSAVYLCASSQGQGSIIYEQYFGPGTRLTVT.

CDR3 residues: CASSPSGGPDTQYF. CDR3 nucleotides: TGTGCCAGCAGCCCGTCCGGGGGACCGGATACGCAGTATTTT. The chain combines TRBV5-6 with TRBJ2-3; D is possibly TRBD2 (6 bases). The CDR3 has 14 amino acids. In germline, CDR1 is SGHDT, CDR2 YYEEEE. The ends were cut back, 4 bases at V and 6 bases at J, with 15 bases in the middle. Based on the CDR3 plus reference TRBV5-6 and TRBJ2-3, the full variable domain is DAGVTQSPTHLIKTRGQQVTLRCSPKSGHDTVSWYQQALGQGPQFIFQYYEEEERQRGNFPDRFSGHQFPNYSSELNVNALLLGDSALYLCASSPSGGPDTQYFGPGTRLTVL.

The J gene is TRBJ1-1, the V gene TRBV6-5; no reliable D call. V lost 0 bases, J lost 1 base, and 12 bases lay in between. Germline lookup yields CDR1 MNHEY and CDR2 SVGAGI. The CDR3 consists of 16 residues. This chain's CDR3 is CASSYSLIASNTEAFF. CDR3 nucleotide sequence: TGTGCCAGCAGTTACTCCCTCATAGCCTCGAACACTGAAGCTTTCTTT.

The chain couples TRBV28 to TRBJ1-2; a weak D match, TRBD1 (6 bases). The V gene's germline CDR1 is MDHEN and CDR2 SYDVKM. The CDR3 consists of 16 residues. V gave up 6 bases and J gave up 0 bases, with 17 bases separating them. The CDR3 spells CASSRPQGFTNYGYTF. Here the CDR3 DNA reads TGTGCCAGCAGCCGACCACAGGGATTTACTAACTATGGCTACACCTTC.

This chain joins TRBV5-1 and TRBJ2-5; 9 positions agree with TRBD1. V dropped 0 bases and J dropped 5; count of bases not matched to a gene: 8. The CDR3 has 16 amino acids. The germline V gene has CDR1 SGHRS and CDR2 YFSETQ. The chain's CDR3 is CASSLAPTGGDETQYF. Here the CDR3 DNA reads TGCGCCAGCAGCTTGGCCCCGACAGGGGGGGATGAGACCCAGTACTTC. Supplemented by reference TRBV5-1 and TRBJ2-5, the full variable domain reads KAGVTQTPRYLIKTRGQQVTLSCSPISGHRSVSWYQQTPGQGLQFLFEYFSETQRNKGNFPGRFSGRQFSNSRSEMNVSTLELGDSALYLCASSLAPTGGDETQYFGPGTRLLVL.

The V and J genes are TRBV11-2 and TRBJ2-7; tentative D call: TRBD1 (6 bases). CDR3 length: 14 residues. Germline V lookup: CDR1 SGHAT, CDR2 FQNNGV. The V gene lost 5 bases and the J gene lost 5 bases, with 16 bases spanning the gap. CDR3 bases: TGTGCCAGCAGCGATTCCGCAGGGGTCGACGAGCAGTACTTC. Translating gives CASSDSAGVDEQYF.

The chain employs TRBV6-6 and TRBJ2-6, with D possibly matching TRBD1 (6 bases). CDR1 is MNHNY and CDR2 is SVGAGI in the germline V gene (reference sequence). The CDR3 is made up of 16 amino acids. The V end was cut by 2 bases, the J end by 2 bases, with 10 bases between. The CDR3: CASSYPQGPGANVLTF. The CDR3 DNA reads TGTGCCAGCAGTTACCCTCAGGGGCCTGGGGCCAACGTCCTGACTTTC.

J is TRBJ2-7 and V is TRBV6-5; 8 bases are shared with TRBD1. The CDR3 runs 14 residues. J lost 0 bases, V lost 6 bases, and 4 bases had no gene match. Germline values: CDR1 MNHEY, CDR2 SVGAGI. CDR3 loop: CASSRDRSSYEQYF. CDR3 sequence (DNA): TGTGCCAGCAGCCGGGACAGGAGCTCCTACGAGCAGTACTTC.

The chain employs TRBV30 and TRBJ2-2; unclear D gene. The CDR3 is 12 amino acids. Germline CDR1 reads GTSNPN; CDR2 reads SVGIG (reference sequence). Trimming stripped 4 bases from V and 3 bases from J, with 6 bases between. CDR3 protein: CAWTAYTGELFF. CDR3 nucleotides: TGTGCCTGGACAGCGTACACCGGGGAGCTGTTTTTT.

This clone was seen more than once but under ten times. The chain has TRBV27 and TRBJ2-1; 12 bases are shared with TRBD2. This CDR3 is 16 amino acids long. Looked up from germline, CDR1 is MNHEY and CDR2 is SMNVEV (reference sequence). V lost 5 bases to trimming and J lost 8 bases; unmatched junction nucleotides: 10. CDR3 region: CASSRTSGKGGYEQFF. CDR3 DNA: TGTGCCAGCAGTCGGACTAGCGGGAAGGGGGGCTATGAGCAGTTCTTC.

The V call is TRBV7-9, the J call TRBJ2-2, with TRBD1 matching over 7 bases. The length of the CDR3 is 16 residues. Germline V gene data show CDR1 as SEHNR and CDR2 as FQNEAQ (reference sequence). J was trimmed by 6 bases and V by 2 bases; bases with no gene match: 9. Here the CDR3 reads CASSLREGGWSGELFF. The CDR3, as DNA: TGTGCCAGCAGCTTAAGAGAAGGGGGCTGGTCCGGGGAGCTGTTTTTT.

DNA for the CDR3: TGTGCCAGCAGCTTACCGCTAGCGGGGGGCCGGGTCAATGAGCAGTTCTTC. Translation gives CASSLPLAGGRVNEQFF. This rearrangement joins TRBV11-3 to TRBJ2-1; 11 bases match TRBD2. Germline V CDR1 and CDR2: SGHNT, YENEEA. The CDR3 spans 17 residues. V was clipped by 2 bases and J by 6 bases; unmatched bases: 9.

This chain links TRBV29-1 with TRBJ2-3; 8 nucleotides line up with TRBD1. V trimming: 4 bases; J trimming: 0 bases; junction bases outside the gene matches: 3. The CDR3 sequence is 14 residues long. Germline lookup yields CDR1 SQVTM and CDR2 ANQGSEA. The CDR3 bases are TGCAGCGTTGGGAGGACAGGGAGCACAGATACGCAGTATTTT. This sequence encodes CSVGRTGSTDTQYF.

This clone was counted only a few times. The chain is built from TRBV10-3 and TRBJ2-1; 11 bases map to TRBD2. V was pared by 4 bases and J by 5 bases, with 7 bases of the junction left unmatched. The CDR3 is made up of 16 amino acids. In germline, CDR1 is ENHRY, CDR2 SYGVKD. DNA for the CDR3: TGTGCCATCAGTGGCCCGACTAGCGGGAATAACAATGAGCAGTTCTTC. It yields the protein CAISGPTSGNNNEQFF.

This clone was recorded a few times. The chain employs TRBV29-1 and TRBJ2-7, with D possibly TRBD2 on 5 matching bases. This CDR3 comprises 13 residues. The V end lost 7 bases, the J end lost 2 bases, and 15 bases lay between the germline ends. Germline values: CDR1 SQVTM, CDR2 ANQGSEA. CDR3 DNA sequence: TGCAGCGCCACCGAGGGCTCGGCCTACGAGCAGTACTTC. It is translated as CSATEGSAYEQYF.

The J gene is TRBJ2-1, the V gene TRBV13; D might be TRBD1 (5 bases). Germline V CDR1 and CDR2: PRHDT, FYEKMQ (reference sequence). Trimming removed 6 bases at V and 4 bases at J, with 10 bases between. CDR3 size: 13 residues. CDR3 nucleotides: TGTGCCAGCAGACTCCAGGGTTACAATGAGCAGTTCTTC. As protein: CASRLQGYNEQFF.

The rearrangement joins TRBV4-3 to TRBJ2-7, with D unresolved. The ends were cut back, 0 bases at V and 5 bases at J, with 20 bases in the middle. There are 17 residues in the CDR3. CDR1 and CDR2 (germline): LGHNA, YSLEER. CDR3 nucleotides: TGCGCCAGCAGCCAAGAACCCATGGTGTCCTATCGGGACGAGCAGTACTTC. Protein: CASSQEPMVSYRDEQYF.

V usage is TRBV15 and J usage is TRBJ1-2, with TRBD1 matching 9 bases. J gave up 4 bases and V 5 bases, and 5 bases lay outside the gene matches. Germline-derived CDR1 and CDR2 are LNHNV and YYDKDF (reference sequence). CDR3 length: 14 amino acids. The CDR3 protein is CATSPRTGAYGYTF. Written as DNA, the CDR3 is TGTGCCACCAGCCCCCGGACAGGGGCCTATGGCTACACCTTC.